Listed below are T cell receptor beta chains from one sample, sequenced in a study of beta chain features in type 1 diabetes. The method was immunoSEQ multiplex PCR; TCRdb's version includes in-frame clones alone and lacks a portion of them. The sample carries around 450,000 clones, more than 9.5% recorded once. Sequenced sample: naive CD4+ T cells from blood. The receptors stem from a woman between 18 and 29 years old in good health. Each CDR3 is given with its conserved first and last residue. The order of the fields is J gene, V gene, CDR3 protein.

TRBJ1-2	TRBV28	CASSFRGGYTF
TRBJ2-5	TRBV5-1	CASSLTGQKPETQYF
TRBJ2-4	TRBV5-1	CASSVGTGLLAKNIQYF
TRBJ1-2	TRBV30	CAWQDRVWYGYTF
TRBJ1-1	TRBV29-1	CSVEGLLSGEAFF
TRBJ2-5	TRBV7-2	CASSFSSAFYQETQYF
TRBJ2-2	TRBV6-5	CASSQGGFGTGELFF
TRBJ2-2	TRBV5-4	CASSSPGQHAAGELFF
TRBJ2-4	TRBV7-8	CASSLARQGVMNIQYF
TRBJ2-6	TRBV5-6	CASSFTDSGANVLTF
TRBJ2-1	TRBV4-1	CASSLGTSGNYNEQFF
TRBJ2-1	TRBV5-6	CASSLDRDVVGEQFF
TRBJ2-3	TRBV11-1	CASSLPVGFHTQYF
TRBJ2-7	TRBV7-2	CASSGLALEREQYF
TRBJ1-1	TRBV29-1	CSVVRSGGGTEAFF
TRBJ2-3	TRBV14	CASSQDGWLTESTDTQYF
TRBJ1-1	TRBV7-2	CASSLVGVGRDTEAFF
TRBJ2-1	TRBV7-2	CASCGTRSYNEQFF
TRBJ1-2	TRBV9	CASSVSRRNYGYTF
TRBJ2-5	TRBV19	CASTSSNQETQYF
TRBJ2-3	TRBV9	CASSVDGVATQYF